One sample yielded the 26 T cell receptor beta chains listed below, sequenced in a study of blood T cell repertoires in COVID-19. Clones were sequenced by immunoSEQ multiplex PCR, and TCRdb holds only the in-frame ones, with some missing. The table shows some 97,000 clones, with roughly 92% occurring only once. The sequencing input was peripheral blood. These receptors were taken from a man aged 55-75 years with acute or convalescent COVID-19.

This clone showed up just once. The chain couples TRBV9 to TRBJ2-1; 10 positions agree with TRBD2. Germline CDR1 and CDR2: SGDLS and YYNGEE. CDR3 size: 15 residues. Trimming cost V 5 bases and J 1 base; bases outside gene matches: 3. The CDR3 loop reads CASSLSGRSYNEQFF. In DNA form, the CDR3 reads TGTGCCAGCAGTCTTAGCGGGAGGTCCTACAATGAGCAGTTCTTC.

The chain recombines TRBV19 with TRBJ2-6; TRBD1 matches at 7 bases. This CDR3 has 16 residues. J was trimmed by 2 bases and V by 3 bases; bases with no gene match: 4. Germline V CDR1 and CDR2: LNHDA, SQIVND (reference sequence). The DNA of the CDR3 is TGTGCCAGTAGTATGACAGGGAACCCTGGGGCCAACGTCCTGACTTTC. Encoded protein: CASSMTGNPGANVLTF.

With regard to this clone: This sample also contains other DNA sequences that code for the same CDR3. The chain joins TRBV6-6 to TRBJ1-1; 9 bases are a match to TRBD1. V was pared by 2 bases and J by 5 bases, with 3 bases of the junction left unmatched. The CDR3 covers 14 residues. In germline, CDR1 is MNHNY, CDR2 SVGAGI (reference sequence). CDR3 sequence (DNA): TGTGCCAGCAGTTACCCGACAGGGGGGACTGAAGCTTTCTTT. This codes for CASSYPTGGTEAFF.

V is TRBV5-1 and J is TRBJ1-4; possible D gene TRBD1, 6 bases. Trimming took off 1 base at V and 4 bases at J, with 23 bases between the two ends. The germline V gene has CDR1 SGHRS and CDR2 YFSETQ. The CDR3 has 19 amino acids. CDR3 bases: TGCGCCAGCAGCTTGCAAAAACTCGGACGGGGGGCGGTTAATGAAAAACTGTTTTTT. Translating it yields CASSLQKLGRGAVNEKLFF.

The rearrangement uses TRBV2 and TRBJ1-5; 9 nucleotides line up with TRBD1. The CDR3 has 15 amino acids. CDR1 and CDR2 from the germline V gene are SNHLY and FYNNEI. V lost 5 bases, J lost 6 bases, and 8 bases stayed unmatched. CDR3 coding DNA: TGTGCCAGCAGTAGGGACAGGGCAGACTTTCAGCCCCAGCATTTT. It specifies CASSRDRADFQPQHF.

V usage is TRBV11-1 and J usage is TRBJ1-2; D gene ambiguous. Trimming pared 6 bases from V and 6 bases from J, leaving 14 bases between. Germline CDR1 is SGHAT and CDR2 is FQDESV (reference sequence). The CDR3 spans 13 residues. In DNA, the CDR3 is TGTGCCAGCAGTCCTGTCGGGAGAAATGGCTACACCTTC. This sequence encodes CASSPVGRNGYTF. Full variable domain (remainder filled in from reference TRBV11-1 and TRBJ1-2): EAEVAQSPRYKITEKSQAVAFWCDPISGHATLYWYRQILGQGPELLVQFQDESVVDDSQLPKDRFSAERLKGVDSTLKIQPAELGDSAMYLCASSPVGRNGYTFGSGTRLTVV.

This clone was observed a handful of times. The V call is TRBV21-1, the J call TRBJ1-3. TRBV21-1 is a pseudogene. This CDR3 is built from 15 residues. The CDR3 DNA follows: TGTGCCAGCAGCAAAGGAAATAGCTCTGGAAACACCATATATTTT. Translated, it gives CASSKGNSSGNTIYF.

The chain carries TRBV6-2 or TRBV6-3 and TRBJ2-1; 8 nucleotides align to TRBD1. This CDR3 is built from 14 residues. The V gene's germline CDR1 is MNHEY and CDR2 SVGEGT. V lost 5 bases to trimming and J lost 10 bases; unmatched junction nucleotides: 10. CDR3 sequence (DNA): TGTGCCAGCAGTACGCGGACAGGGAACGGCGAGCAGTTCTTC. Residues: CASSTRTGNGEQFF.

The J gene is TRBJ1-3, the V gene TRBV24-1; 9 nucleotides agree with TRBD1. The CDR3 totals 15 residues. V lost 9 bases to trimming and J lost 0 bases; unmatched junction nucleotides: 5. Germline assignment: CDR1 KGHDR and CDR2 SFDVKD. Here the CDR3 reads CATQQGAGSGNTIYF. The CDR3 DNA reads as TGTGCCACCCAACAGGGGGCAGGCTCTGGAAACACCATATATTTT.

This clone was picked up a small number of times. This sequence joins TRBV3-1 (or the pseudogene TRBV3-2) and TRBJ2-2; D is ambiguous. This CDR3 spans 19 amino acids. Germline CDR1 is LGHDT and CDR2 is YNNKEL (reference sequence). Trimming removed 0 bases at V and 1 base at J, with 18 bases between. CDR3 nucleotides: TGTGCCAGCAGCCAAGATACTCACTTCGGTATACTGAACACCGGGGAGCTGTTTTTT. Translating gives CASSQDTHFGILNTGELFF.

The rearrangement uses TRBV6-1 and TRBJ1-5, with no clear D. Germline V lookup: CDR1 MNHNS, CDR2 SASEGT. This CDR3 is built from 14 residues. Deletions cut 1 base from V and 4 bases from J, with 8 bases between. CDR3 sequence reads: CASSEGQINQPQHF. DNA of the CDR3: TGTGCCAGCAGTGAAGGGCAGATTAATCAGCCCCAGCATTTT.

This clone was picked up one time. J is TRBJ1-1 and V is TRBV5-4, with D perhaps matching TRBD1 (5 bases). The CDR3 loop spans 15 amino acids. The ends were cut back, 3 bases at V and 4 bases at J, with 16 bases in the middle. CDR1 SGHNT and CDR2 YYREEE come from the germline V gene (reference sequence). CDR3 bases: TGTGCCAGCAGCTCGCTTTCGGGGGGAGGCACTGAAGCTTTCTTT. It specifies CASSSLSGGGTEAFF.

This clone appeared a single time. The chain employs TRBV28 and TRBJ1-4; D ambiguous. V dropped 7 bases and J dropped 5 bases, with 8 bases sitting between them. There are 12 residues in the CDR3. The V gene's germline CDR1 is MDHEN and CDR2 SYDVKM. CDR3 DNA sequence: TGTGCCAGCAAGACAAGGAATGAAAAACTGTTTTTT. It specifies CASKTRNEKLFF.

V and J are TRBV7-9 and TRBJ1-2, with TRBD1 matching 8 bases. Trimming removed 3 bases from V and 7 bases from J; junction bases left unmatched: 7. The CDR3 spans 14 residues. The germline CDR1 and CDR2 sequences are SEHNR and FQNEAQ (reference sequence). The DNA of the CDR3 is TGTGCCAGCAGCTTGGGCAGGGGGCAGAGTGGCTACACCTTC. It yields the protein CASSLGRGQSGYTF.

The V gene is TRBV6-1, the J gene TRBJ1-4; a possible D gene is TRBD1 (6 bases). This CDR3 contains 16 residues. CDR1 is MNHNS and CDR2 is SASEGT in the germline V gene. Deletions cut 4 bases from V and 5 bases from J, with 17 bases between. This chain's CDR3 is CASSGGPRGGNEKLFF. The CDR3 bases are TGTGCCAGCAGTGGGGGCCCGCGAGGGGGAAATGAAAAACTGTTTTTT.

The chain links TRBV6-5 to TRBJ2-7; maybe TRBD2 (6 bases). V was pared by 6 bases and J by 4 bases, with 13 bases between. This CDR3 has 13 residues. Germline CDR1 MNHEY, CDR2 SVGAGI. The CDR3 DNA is TGTGCCAGCAGCCTACTCGGGAGATACGAGCAGTACTTC. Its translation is CASSLLGRYEQYF.

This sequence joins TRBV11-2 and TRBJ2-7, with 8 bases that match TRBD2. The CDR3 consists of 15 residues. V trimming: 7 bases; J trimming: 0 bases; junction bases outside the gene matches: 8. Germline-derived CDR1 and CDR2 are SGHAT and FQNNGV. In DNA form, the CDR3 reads TGTGCCAGCAACCCCGGGACTAGGAGCTCCTACGAGCAGTACTTC. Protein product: CASNPGTRSSYEQYF.

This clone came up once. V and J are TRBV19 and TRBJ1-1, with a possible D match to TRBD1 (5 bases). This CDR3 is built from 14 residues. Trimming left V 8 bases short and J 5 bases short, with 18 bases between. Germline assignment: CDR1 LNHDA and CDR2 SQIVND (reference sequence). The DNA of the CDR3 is TGTGCCAGTTCCTCGGCAGGGCTCTGGACTGAAGCTTTCTTT. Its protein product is CASSSAGLWTEAFF.

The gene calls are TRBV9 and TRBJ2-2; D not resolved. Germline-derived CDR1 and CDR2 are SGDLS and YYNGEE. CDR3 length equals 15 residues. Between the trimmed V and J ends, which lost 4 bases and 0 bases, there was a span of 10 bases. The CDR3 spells CASSPRGTNTGELFF. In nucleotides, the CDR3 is TGTGCCAGCAGCCCCCGCGGCACGAACACCGGGGAGCTGTTTTTT. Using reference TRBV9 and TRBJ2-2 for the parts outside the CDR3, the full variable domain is DSGVTQTPKHLITATGQRVTLRCSPRSGDLSVYWYQQSLDQGLQFLIQYYNGEERAKGNILERFSAQQFPDLHSELNLSSLELGDSALYFCASSPRGTNTGELFFGEGSRLTVL.

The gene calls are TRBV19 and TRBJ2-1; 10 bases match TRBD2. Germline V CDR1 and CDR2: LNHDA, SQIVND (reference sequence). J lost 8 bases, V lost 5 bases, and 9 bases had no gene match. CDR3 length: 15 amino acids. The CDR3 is CASSASGGVSHEQFF. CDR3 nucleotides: TGTGCCAGTAGTGCGAGCGGGGGGGTTTCCCATGAGCAGTTCTTC.

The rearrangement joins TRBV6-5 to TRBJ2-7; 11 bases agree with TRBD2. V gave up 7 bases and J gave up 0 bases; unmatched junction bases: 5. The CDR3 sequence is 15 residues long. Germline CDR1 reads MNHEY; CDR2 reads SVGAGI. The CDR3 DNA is TGTGCCAGCACTAAGACTAGCGGGAACTCCTACGAGCAGTACTTC. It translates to CASTKTSGNSYEQYF.

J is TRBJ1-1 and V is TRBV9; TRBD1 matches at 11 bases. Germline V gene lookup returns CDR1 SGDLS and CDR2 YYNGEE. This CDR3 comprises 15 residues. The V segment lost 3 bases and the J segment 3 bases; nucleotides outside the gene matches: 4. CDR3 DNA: TGTGCCAGCAGCGGAGGGACAGGGGGGGACACTGAAGCTTTCTTT. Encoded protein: CASSGGTGGDTEAFF.

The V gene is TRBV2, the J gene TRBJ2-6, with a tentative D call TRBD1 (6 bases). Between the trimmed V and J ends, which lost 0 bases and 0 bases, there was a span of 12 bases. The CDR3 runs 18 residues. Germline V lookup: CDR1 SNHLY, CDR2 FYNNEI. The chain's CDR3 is CASSEATPRGSGANVLTF. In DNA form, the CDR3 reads TGTGCCAGCAGTGAAGCGACACCCAGGGGCTCTGGGGCCAACGTCCTGACTTTC.

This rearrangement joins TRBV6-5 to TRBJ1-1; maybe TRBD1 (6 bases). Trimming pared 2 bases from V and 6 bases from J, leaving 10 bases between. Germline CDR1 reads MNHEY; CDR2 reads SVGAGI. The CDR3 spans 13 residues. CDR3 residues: CASSYRGFPEAFF. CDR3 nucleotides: TGTGCCAGCAGTTACAGGGGGTTCCCTGAAGCTTTCTTT.

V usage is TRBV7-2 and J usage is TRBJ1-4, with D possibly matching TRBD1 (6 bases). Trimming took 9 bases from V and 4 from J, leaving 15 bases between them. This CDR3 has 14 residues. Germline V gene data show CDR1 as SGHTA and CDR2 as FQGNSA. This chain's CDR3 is CASGDGQINEKLFF. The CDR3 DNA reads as TGTGCCAGTGGGGACGGACAGATTAATGAAAAACTGTTTTTT.

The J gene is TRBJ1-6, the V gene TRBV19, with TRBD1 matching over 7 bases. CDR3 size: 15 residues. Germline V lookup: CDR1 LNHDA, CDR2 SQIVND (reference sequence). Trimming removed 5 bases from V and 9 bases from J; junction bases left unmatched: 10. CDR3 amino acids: CASSPGRGRGSPLHF. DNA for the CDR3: TGTGCCAGTAGTCCCGGAAGGGGGCGGGGTTCACCCCTCCACTTT.